These 2 T cell receptor beta chains originate from one sample sequenced in a study of blood T cell repertoires in COVID-19. Libraries were prepared by immunoSEQ multiplex PCR; TCRdb keeps only in-frame clonotypes and omits some of them. The repertoire has some 45,000 clones, about 86% of them found once; the top ten carry under 9.5%. The sample comprised peripheral blood. These TCRs come from a human donor in a cohort sampled during active COVID-19.

This rearrangement joins TRBV7-3 to TRBJ2-5; D unclear. CDR3 length equals 15 residues. The V gene lost 5 bases and the J gene lost 0 bases, with 13 bases spanning the gap. Germline V CDR1 and CDR2: SGHTA, FQGTGA. The CDR3 DNA sequence: TGTGCCAGCAGCCCTAGTGAGAGGTACCAAGAGACCCAGTACTTC. Its protein is CASSPSERYQETQYF.

This chain joins TRBV27 and TRBJ2-1; D perhaps matches TRBD1 (5 bases). The V end was cut by 4 bases, the J end by 2 bases, with 9 bases between. CDR3 length equals 14 residues. Germline V gives CDR1 MNHEY, CDR2 SMNVEV (reference sequence). The CDR3 DNA reads TGTGCCAGCAGTTCCCAGGGCCCCTACAATGAGCAGTTCTTC. Translated: CASSSQGPYNEQFF.